This entry concerns a single T cell receptor beta chain. V gave up 1 base and J gave up 4 bases, with 10 bases separating them. This CDR3 spans 14 amino acids. The germline V gene encodes CDR1 MDHEN and CDR2 SYDVKM. This sample was taken from a study of T cell responses to AZD1222 COVID-19 vaccine. Sequencing used immunoSEQ multiplex PCR; TCRdb keeps in-frame clones, though not all of them. The sample consists of 95,000 to 150,000 clones, roughly 84% of them appearing once. The sequencing used peripheral blood, collected on day 0 of AZD1222 vaccination. V and J are TRBV28 and TRBJ1-2; perhaps TRBD1 as D (5 bases). This sequence originates from an adult in good health. The CDR3 reads CASSLSQGSYGYTF. DNA for the CDR3: TGTGCCAGCAGTTTATCTCAGGGATCCTATGGCTACACCTTC.